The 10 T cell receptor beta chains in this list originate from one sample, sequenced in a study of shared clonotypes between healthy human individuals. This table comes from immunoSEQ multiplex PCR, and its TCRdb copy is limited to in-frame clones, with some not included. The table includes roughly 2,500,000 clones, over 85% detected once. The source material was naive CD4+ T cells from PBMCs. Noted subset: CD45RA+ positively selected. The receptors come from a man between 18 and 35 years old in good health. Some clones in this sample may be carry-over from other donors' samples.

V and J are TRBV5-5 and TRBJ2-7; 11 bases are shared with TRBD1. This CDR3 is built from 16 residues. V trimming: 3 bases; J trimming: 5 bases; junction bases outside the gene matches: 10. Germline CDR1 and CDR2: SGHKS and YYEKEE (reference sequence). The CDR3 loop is CASSYLPGQGGHEQYF. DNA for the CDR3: TGTGCCAGCAGCTACTTACCGGGACAGGGGGGCCACGAGCAGTACTTC.

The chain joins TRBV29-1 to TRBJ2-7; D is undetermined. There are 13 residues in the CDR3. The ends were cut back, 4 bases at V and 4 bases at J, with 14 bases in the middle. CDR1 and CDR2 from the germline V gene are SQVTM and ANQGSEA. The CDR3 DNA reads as TGCAGCGTTGGCCAGTCCCCCCAGTACGAGCAGTACTTC. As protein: CSVGQSPQYEQYF.

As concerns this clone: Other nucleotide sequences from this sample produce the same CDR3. The CDR3 spells CASSSGSGANVLTF. CDR3 bases: TGCGCCAGCAGCTCCGGTTCTGGGGCCAACGTCCTGACTTTC. The V gene is TRBV5-1, the J gene TRBJ2-6; D call uncertain. Germline V gene lookup returns CDR1 SGHRS and CDR2 YFSETQ. The CDR3 is 14 residues long. Trimming pared 3 bases from V and 1 base from J, leaving 5 bases between.

CDR3 coding DNA: TGTGCCACCAGCAGAGGGAGGGCAAATCAGCCCCAGCATTTT. The encoded protein is CATSRGRANQPQHF. The J gene is TRBJ1-5, the V gene TRBV15, with D unclear. CDR1 is LNHNV and CDR2 is YYDKDF in the germline V gene (reference sequence). The V gene lost 1 base and the J gene lost 4 bases, with 8 bases spanning the gap. The CDR3 length is 14 residues.

The CDR3 loop is CASSPGPPLQETQYF. CDR3 DNA: TGTGCCAGCTCGCCGGGACCACCCTTGCAAGAGACCCAGTACTTC. The chain carries TRBV18 and TRBJ2-5; D could derive from TRBD1 or TRBD2 (5 bases each). The CDR3 runs to 15 residues. Trimming took 6 bases from V and 2 from J, leaving 16 bases between them. The germline V gene has CDR1 KGHSH and CDR2 LQKENI.

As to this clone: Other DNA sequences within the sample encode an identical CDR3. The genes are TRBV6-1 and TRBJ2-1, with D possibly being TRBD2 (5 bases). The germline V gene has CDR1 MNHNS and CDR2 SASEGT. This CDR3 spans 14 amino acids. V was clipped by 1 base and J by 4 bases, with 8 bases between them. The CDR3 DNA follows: TGTGCCAGCAGTGAAGGGGGAGCGTACAATGAGCAGTTCTTC. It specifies CASSEGGAYNEQFF.

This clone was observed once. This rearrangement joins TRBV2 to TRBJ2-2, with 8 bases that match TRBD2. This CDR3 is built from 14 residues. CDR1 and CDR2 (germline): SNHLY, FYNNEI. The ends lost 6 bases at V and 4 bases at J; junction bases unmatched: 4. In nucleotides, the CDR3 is TGTGCCAGCAGAAGCGGGAGAACCACCGGGGAGCTGTTTTTT. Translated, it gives CASRSGRTTGELFF.

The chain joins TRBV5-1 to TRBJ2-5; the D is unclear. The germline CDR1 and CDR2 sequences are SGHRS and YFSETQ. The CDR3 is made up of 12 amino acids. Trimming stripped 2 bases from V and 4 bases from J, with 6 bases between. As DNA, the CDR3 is TGCGCCAGCAGCTTACTAAGAGAGACCCAGTACTTC. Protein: CASSLLRETQYF.

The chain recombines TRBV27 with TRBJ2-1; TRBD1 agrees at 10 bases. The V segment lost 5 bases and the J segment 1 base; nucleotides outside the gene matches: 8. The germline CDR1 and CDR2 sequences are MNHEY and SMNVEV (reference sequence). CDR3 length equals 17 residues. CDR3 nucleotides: TGTGCCAGCAGTAGGCGGACAGGGGGGAAGTCCTACAATGAGCAGTTCTTC. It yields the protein CASSRRTGGKSYNEQFF.

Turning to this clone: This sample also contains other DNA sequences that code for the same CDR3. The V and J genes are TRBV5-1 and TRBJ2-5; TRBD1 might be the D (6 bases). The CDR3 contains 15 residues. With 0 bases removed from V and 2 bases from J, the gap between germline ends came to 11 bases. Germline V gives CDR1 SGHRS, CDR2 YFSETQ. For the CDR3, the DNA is TGCGCCAGCAGCTTGGCACAGGGCCCACAAGAGACCCAGTACTTC. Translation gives CASSLAQGPQETQYF.